The entry below gives a single T cell receptor (beta chain) sequence along with its context. The antigen is unknown. The CDR3 loop spans 13 amino acids. Trimming shortened V by 1 base and J by 8 bases, and 11 bases separated the two germline ends. Germline V gene sequence: CDR1 MDHEN, CDR2 SYDVKM. The method was immunoSEQ multiplex PCR; TCRdb's version includes in-frame clones alone and lacks a portion of them. This sample has 90,000 to 130,000 clones; about 93% occur once, and the top ten carry around 0.55%. The entry originates in a study of graft-versus-host responses after intestinal transplantation. Study as a whole: Tacrolimus plus steroids were given to all recipients for approximately three years, preceded by anti-thymocyte globulin induction. Whole-study results and caveats: Recipient marrow held GvH clones, some first seen in ileum or blood.

The sample here was unstimulated CD8+ T cells sorted from spleen or lymph node cells, taken before intestinal transplant. The clonotype originates from a human donor who received an intestinal transplant. This chain connects TRBV28 to TRBJ1-2; the D is unclear. The CDR3 reads CASSLLAPGGYTF. The CDR3 DNA is TGTGCCAGCAGTTTATTGGCTCCCGGGGGCTACACCTTC.